The clone carrying this TCR beta chain qualifies as large (0.1 to 1%). As yet, its antigen is unknown. Per sample, about 600 ng of bulk tumor genomic DNA was the template used. Several biopsies per primary tumor were taken during surgery, spaced as far apart as possible. Newly diagnosed with untreated non-small cell lung cancer, the patients underwent curative surgery. These data are taken from a study of immune heterogeneity within non-small cell lung tumors. Study-level information: The tumors comprised 4 squamous cell carcinomas, around ten non-squamous carcinomas and 1 not otherwise specified. General study findings and limits: Identical dominant CDR3 beta clonotypes were found recurring across a patient's tumor sites, along with site-unique high-frequency clones. Patients largely differed in their high-frequency T-cell receptor beta clonotypes. With local tumor mutational burden, local T-cell clonality showed a moderate but significant correlation (R around 0.31).

Multiplex PCR amplified TCR beta CDR3 with 32 V and 13 J primers. TCRdb re-called the multiplex PCR reads with MiXCR, one entry per CDR3 protein. Among around 6,000 distinct CDR3 sequences, about 20% were seen once, and the ten largest hold over 8.5%. The CDR3 runs to 12 residues. Trimming stripped 1 base from V and 6 bases from J, with 7 bases between. The sequence was collected from a man between 65 and 80 years old with non-small cell lung cancer. Material for sequencing was lung tumor tissue. The V and J genes are TRBV12-3 or TRBV12-4 and TRBJ2-7, with unresolved D. CDR3 region: CASSLGKGEQYF. The CDR3 coding sequence is TGTGCCAGCAGTTTAGGGAAGGGCGAGCAGTACTTC.